The 30 T cell receptor beta chains below come from one sample, sequenced in a study of T-cell reconstitution after alpha-beta-depleted transplantation in children. The authors prepared the TCRbeta library with unique molecular identifiers. MiXCR, run by TCRdb on the PCR reads, gives a single entry per CDR3 protein. The repertoire holds about 460,000 distinct CDR3 sequences, with about 12% as singletons. This material consisted of PBMCs from the stem cell graft donor, taken from the stem cell graft. The receptors derive from a human donor who donated a stem cell graft to a child with combined immunodeficiency.

This clonotype was recorded a few times. The chain uses TRBV2 and TRBJ2-5; D is tentatively TRBD1 or TRBD2 (5 bases each). V lost 5 bases to trimming and J lost 1 base, with 8 bases between them. CDR3 length equals 13 residues. The germline V gene has CDR1 SNHLY and CDR2 FYNNEI. The CDR3 loop reads CASSRDAQETQYF. The CDR3 DNA follows: TGTGCCAGCAGTCGGGACGCCCAAGAGACCCAGTACTTC.

This clonotype was detected ten times or more. The rearrangement joins TRBV7-3 to TRBJ2-3; maybe TRBD1 (5 bases). The CDR3 length is 15 residues. CDR1 is SGHTA, CDR2 FQGTGA, per germline. The germline V and J ends were trimmed by 4 bases and 0 bases, with 11 bases remaining between them. In DNA, the CDR3 is TGTGCCAGCAGCTCCGCTACAGGAAGCACAGATACGCAGTATTTT. Amino acids: CASSSATGSTDTQYF.

A few counts support this clonotype. The V gene is TRBV11-2, the J gene TRBJ2-3; D is unclear. The ends were cut back, 2 bases at V and 5 bases at J, with 8 bases in the middle. Per germline, CDR1 SGHAT and CDR2 FQNNGV. The CDR3 totals 13 residues. CDR3 sequence (DNA): TGTGCCAGCAGCTTACGGGTCAGAGATACGCAGTATTTT. This codes for CASSLRVRDTQYF.

This clonotype has a handful of counts. The genes are TRBV6-1 and TRBJ1-2; D is undetermined. Deletions cut 8 bases from V and 4 bases from J, with 14 bases between. Per germline, CDR1 MNHNS and CDR2 SASEGT. The CDR3 consists of 13 residues. The CDR3: CASCGLSPYGYTF. CDR3 nucleotides: TGTGCCAGCTGCGGGTTGTCGCCCTATGGCTACACCTTC.

The table lists this clonotype with many counts. The chain recombines TRBV4-3 with TRBJ2-6; D is undetermined. V was trimmed by 1 base and J by 0 bases, leaving 4 bases between them. CDR1 LGHNA and CDR2 YSLEER come from the germline V gene. The CDR3 totals 15 residues. This CDR3 reads CASSQVLSGANVLTF. DNA for the CDR3: TGCGCCAGCAGCCAAGTGCTCTCTGGGGCCAACGTCCTGACTTTC.

The chain employs TRBV7-2 and TRBJ1-3; D is unresolved. Germline CDR1 is SGHTA and CDR2 is FQGNSA. Trimming removed 5 bases at V and 3 bases at J, with 11 bases between. This CDR3 is 14 amino acids long. Here the CDR3 reads CASSPWGLGNTIYF. CDR3 nucleotides: TGTGCCAGCAGCCCCTGGGGTCTTGGAAACACCATATATTTT.

This sequence joins TRBV5-1 and TRBJ2-7, with 11 bases lining up with TRBD2. With V trimmed by 4 bases and J by 1 base, 4 bases remained unmatched. The CDR3 loop spans 15 amino acids. Germline V gene lookup returns CDR1 SGHRS and CDR2 YFSETQ. In DNA form, the CDR3 reads TGCGCCAGCAGCGTCATAGCGGGAGGGTCCTACGAGCAGTACTTC. Protein product: CASSVIAGGSYEQYF. Supplemented by reference TRBV5-1 and TRBJ2-7, the full variable domain reads KAGVTQTPRYLIKTRGQQVTLSCSPISGHRSVSWYQQTPGQGLQFLFEYFSETQRNKGNFPGRFSGRQFSNSRSEMNVSTLELGDSALYLCASSVIAGGSYEQYFGPGTRLTVT.

This clonotype was detected many times. The chain combines TRBV12-3 or TRBV12-4 with TRBJ1-1, with D possibly TRBD1 on 5 matching bases. V lost 6 bases and J 1 base, leaving 21 bases between the germline ends. The CDR3 covers 17 residues. Written as DNA, the CDR3 is TGTGCCAGCAGGGGACGGCCGGACAAAGCGGAGAACACTGAAGCTTTCTTT. This translates into CASRGRPDKAENTEAFF.

This clonotype turned up a few times. This chain links TRBV5-1 with TRBJ1-1, with D perhaps TRBD1 (6 bases). This CDR3 comprises 16 residues. Trimming cost V 4 bases and J 0 bases, with 16 bases left between them. CDR1 and CDR2 from the germline V gene are SGHRS and YFSETQ. The CDR3 DNA reads as TGCGCCAGCAGCACGCGGGGGCAGGGAATGAACACTGAAGCTTTCTTT. Translating it yields CASSTRGQGMNTEAFF.

This sequence joins TRBV15 and TRBJ2-7; 7 bases line up with TRBD1. CDR3 length: 15 amino acids. CDR1 is LNHNV and CDR2 is YYDKDF in the germline V gene (reference sequence). The V and J ends lost 1 base and 4 bases, in that order; junction bases with no gene match: 7. CDR3 in DNA: TGTGCCACCAGCAGAGGAGCACAGGGGAGATACGAGCAGTACTTC. Translation: CATSRGAQGRYEQYF.

This clonotype was detected a few times. The chain links TRBV12-3 or TRBV12-4 to TRBJ1-2; tentatively, D is TRBD1 (6 bases). V lost 5 bases to trimming and J lost 8 bases, with 18 bases between them. This CDR3 is built from 14 residues. CDR3 in DNA: TGTGCCAGCAGTCTTGGGGGGGGGCTTAAGGGCTACACCTTC. Its translation is CASSLGGGLKGYTF.

There are a few counts of this clonotype. V is TRBV4-3 and J is TRBJ2-7; the match to TRBD2 covers 8 bases. CDR3 length equals 16 residues. The V and J ends lost 3 bases and 6 bases, in that order; junction bases with no gene match: 13. CDR1 and CDR2 from the germline V gene are LGHNA and YSLEER. The CDR3 here is CASSHGLAPTGGEQYF. The DNA for the CDR3 is TGCGCCAGCAGCCACGGACTAGCACCAACCGGGGGCGAGCAGTACTTC.

This clonotype has just a few counts. J is TRBJ1-1 and V is TRBV7-2; D ambiguous. Germline V CDR1 and CDR2: SGHTA, FQGNSA. V lost 1 base and J 7 bases, leaving 10 bases between the germline ends. This CDR3 has 13 amino acids. The CDR3, as DNA: TGTGCCAGCAGCTTAGATCGTGTAAGTGAAGCTTTCTTT. This translates into CASSLDRVSEAFF.

The table lists this clonotype with a few counts. The chain couples TRBV20-1 to TRBJ2-3; the D is unclear. Trimming removed 5 bases at V and 2 bases at J, with 14 bases between. Looked up from germline, CDR1 is DFQATT and CDR2 is SNEGSKA (reference sequence). The CDR3 consists of 14 residues. The CDR3 region has the DNA TGCAGTGCTGTCCGGTACTATCTCACAGATACGCAGTATTTT. This translates into CSAVRYYLTDTQYF.

This clonotype has ten or more counts. V is TRBV5-1 and J is TRBJ2-1, with no clear D. This CDR3 has 11 residues. Germline CDR1 and CDR2: SGHRS and YFSETQ. The V gene lost 4 bases and the J gene lost 8 bases, with 7 bases spanning the gap. The CDR3 DNA is TGCGCCAGCAGCGTCAGCCATGAGCAGTTCTTC. The encoded protein is CASSVSHEQFF.

This clonotype occurred a few times. J is TRBJ2-5 and V is TRBV6-5; 7 bases are a match to TRBD1. CDR3 size: 17 residues. V was clipped by 0 bases and J by 7 bases; unmatched bases: 14. CDR1 is MNHEY, CDR2 SVGAGI, per germline. In DNA, the CDR3 is TGTGCCAGCAGTTACTCGGTCCCGGACAGGAGTGGGGGGACCCAGTACTTC. It codes for CASSYSVPDRSGGTQYF.

V and J are TRBV27 and TRBJ2-1, with 11 bases matching TRBD1. In germline, CDR1 is MNHEY, CDR2 SMNVEV (reference sequence). This CDR3 is built from 15 residues. V shed 5 bases, J shed 6 bases, and the junction held 6 bases outside the gene matches. The chain's CDR3 is CASSIGQGACNEQFF. CDR3 nucleotides: TGTGCCAGCAGTATCGGACAGGGGGCCTGCAATGAGCAGTTCTTC.

This clonotype has a count of ten or more. This chain uses TRBV12-3 or TRBV12-4 with TRBJ2-2, with a possible D match to TRBD2 (5 bases). The CDR3 spans 15 residues. Trimming shortened V by 5 bases and J by 2 bases, and 12 bases separated the two germline ends. This chain's CDR3 is CASSPRDFNTGELFF. CDR3 nucleotides: TGTGCCAGCAGTCCCCGGGATTTTAACACCGGGGAGCTGTTTTTT.

This clonotype showed up many times. CDR3 sequence reads: CASSLLGYTGELFF. CDR3 bases: TGTGCCAGCAGTTTATTAGGGTACACCGGGGAGCTGTTTTTT. The chain employs TRBV12-3 or TRBV12-4 and TRBJ2-2, with D unresolved. Trimming cost V 2 bases and J 3 bases, with 7 bases left between them. The CDR3 covers 14 residues.

This clonotype appeared many times. The chain employs TRBV6-1 and TRBJ2-7, with D possibly matching TRBD1 (6 bases). Germline V gene sequence: CDR1 MNHNS, CDR2 SASEGT. V was cut by 6 bases and J by 0 bases, with 12 bases left in between. This CDR3 has 14 residues. CDR3 nucleotide sequence: TGTGCCAGCAGATTCCGGACAGCCTCCTACGAGCAGTACTTC. It codes for CASRFRTASYEQYF.

This clonotype was detected a few times. The chain uses TRBV6-6 and TRBJ1-1; D is perhaps TRBD1 (5 bases). CDR1 is MNHNY and CDR2 is SVGAGI in the germline V gene (reference sequence). Deletions cut 5 bases from V and 2 bases from J, with 9 bases between. This CDR3 contains 13 residues. DNA of the CDR3: TGTGCCAGCAGTCGAGGGGTTAACACTGAAGCTTTCTTT. It yields the protein CASSRGVNTEAFF.

The chain recombines TRBV15 with TRBJ2-7; D may be TRBD2 (6 bases). V lost 11 bases and J lost 0, with 14 bases in between. The CDR3 runs 13 residues. Germline V gives CDR1 LNHNV, CDR2 YYDKDF (reference sequence). In DNA, the CDR3 is TGTGCCGTACGTAGCGGATACTCCTACGAGCAGTACTTC. Translated, it gives CAVRSGYSYEQYF.

This clonotype was seen only a few times. The rearrangement uses TRBV29-1 and TRBJ1-1, with D possibly TRBD1 on 6 matching bases. Germline V CDR1 and CDR2: SQVTM, ANQGSEA. Trimming took 3 bases from V and 8 from J, leaving 13 bases between them. The CDR3 is 12 residues long. The CDR3: CSVDTGRVEAFF. Written as DNA, the CDR3 is TGCAGCGTTGATACAGGGAGGGTCGAAGCTTTCTTT. Full variable domain (remainder filled in from reference TRBV29-1 and TRBJ1-1): SAVISQKPSRDICQRGTSLTIQCQVDSQVTMMFWYRQQPGQSLTLIATANQGSEATYESGFVIDKFPISRPNLTFSTLTVSNMSPEDSSIYLCSVDTGRVEAFFGQGTRLTVV.

Many counts were recorded for this clonotype. This sequence joins TRBV7-2 and TRBJ2-3; D is unresolved. V dropped 3 bases and J dropped 0 bases, with 7 bases sitting between them. The germline CDR1 and CDR2 sequences are SGHTA and FQGNSA. CDR3 length: 14 amino acids. CDR3 in amino acids: CASSFDKSTDTQYF. The CDR3 DNA follows: TGTGCCAGCAGCTTCGACAAAAGCACAGATACGCAGTATTTT.

CDR3 DNA sequence: TGTGCCAGCCATACCTCAGCGGAGGGAAGTGAGCAGTTCTTC. This translates into CASHTSAEGSEQFF. The rearrangement links TRBV6-2 or TRBV6-3 to TRBJ2-1, with D possibly TRBD2 on 6 matching bases. CDR1 and CDR2 (germline): MNHEY, SVGEGT. This CDR3 has 14 residues. V was trimmed by 8 bases and J by 9 bases, leaving 20 bases between them.

This rearrangement joins TRBV7-2 to TRBJ2-5; D may match TRBD1 or TRBD2 (6 bases each). V was shortened by 1 base and J by 4 bases, with 13 bases between the two germline ends. CDR1 SGHTA and CDR2 FQGNSA come from the germline V gene. The CDR3 is made up of 15 amino acids. This CDR3 reads CASSLGRRGRETQYF. The CDR3 coding sequence is TGTGCCAGCAGCTTAGGACGGAGGGGGAGAGAGACCCAGTACTTC. Variable domain in full (rest from reference TRBV7-2 and TRBJ2-5): GAGVSQSPSNKVTEKGKDVELRCDPISGHTALYWYRQSLGQGLEFLIYFQGNSAPDKSGLPSDRFSAERTGGSVSTLTIQRTQQEDSAVYLCASSLGRRGRETQYFGPGTRLLVL.

In this sample, this clonotype turned up many times. The chain is built from TRBV6-2 or TRBV6-3 and TRBJ2-3; D ambiguous. The V and J ends lost 7 bases and 6 bases respectively, with 17 bases between them. In germline, CDR1 is MNHEY, CDR2 SVGEGT. The CDR3 extends over 14 amino acids. The CDR3 DNA is TGTGCCAGCACCTACTCACCGTGGGGTGATACGCAGTATTTT. This codes for CASTYSPWGDTQYF.

This clonotype was found a few times. The chain recombines TRBV2 with TRBJ2-1; a weak D match, TRBD2 (5 bases). CDR3 size: 14 residues. Germline loops: CDR1 SNHLY, CDR2 FYNNEI. The V gene lost 1 base and the J gene lost 5 bases, with 9 bases spanning the gap. The chain's CDR3 is CASSEVREHNEQFF. The CDR3 DNA sequence: TGTGCCAGCAGTGAAGTCCGGGAACACAATGAGCAGTTCTTC.

This clonotype has only a few counts. The chain links TRBV20-1 to TRBJ1-3, with unresolved D. Germline CDR1 and CDR2: DFQATT and SNEGSKA (reference sequence). V gave up 3 bases and J gave up 0 bases, with 6 bases separating them. The CDR3 has 13 amino acids. The CDR3 DNA is TGCAGTGCTAGGCACAGCTCTGGAAACACCATATATTTT. This encodes CSARHSSGNTIYF.

This chain joins TRBV20-1 and TRBJ1-1, with 7 bases aligning to TRBD1. The germline gives CDR1 DFQATT, CDR2 SNEGSKA (reference sequence). The CDR3 length is 13 residues. Losses at the gene ends were 2 bases for V and 11 bases for J; bases not matched to a gene: 11. The CDR3 is CSARQGGDVWAFF. DNA for the CDR3: TGCAGTGCTAGACAGGGGGGCGACGTATGGGCTTTCTTT.